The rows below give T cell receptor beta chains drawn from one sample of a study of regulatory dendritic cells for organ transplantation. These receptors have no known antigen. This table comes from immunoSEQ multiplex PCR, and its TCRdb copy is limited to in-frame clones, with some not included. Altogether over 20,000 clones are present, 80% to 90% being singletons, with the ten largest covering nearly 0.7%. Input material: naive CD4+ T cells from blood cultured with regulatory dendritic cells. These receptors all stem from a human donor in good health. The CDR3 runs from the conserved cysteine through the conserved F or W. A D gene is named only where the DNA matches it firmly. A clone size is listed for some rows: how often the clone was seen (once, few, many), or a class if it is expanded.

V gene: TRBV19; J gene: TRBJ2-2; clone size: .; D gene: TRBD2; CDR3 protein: CASSTGLGNGELFF; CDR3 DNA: TGTGCCAGTAGTACCGGACTAGGGAACGGGGAGCTGTTTTTT
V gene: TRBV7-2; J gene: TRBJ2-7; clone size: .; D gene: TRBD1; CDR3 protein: CASSRSKGGVKEQYF; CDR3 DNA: TGTGCCAGCAGCCGGAGCAAAGGGGGCGTGAAGGAGCAGTACTTC
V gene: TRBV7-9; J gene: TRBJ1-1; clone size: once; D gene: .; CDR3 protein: CASSSDENTEAFF; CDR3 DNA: TGTGCCAGCAGCTCGGATGAGAACACTGAAGCTTTCTTT
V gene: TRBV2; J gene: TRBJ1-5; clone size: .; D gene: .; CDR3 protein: CASSEFGTRDQPQHF; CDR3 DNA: TGTGCCAGCAGTGAGTTTGGTACCCGGGATCAGCCCCAGCATTTT
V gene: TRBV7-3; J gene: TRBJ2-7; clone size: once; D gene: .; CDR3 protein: CASSNPGGTQYF; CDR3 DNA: TGTGCCAGCAGCAACCCTGGTGGTACCCAATACTTC
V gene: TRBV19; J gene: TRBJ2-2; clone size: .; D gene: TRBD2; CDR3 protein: CASRRLAVTNTGELFF; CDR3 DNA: TGTGCCAGTAGGAGACTAGCGGTTACGAACACCGGGGAGCTGTTTTTT
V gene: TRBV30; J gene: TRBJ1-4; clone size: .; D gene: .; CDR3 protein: CAWSATPSGSEKLFF; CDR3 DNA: TGTGCCTGGAGTGCCACCCCGAGCGGCTCTGAAAAACTGTTTTTT
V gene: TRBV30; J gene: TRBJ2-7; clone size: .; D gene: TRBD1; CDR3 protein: CAWSQDREYEQYF; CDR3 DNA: TGTGCCTGGAGCCAGGACAGGGAATACGAGCAGTACTTC
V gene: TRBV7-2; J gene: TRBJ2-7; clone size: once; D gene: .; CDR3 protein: CASSYSGNTYEQYF; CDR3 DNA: TGTGCCAGCAGTTATAGCGGAAATACCTACGAGCAGTACTTC
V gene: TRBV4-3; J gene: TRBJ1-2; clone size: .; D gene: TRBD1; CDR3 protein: CASSQRYFFADRDDGYTF; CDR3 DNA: TGCGCCAGCAGCCAAAGGTATTTTTTTGCGGACAGGGACGATGGCTACACCTTC
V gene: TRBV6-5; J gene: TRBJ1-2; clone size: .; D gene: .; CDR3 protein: CASSGGGVNGYTF; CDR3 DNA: TGTGCCAGCAGTGGGGGGGGTGTGAATGGCTACACCTTC
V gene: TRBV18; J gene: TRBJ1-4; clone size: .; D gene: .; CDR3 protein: CASSRRDGTTNEKLFF; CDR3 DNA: TGTGCCAGCTCACGACGGGACGGTACAACTAATGAAAAACTGTTTTTT
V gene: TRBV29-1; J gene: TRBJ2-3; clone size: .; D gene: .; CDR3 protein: CSASGADTQYF; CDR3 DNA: TGCAGCGCCTCGGGGGCAGATACGCAGTATTTT
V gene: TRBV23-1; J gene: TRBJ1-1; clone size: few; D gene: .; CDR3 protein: CASTSFSNMNTEAFF; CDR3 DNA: TGCGCCAGCACAAGTTTTAGTAATATGAACACTGAAGCTTTCTTT